The clone carrying this T cell receptor beta chain turned up a few times. The antigen remains undetermined. The protocol was immunoSEQ multiplex PCR, while the TCRdb copy is restricted to in-frame clones and leaves out a portion. The sample lists 100,000 or so clones, just over 85% occurring once. The data originate from a study of OX40 agonist ivuxolimab in advanced cancers. Study-wide results and limits: It was also the case that some nonresponders had low normalized T-cell clonal expansion. The specificity for antigen of the expanded peripheral T cells was not determined. Clonal expansion from baseline to week 6 occurred in both CD4+ and CD8+ T cells.

Autoimmune disease history or systemic immunosuppression led to patients being barred. CDR3 size: 12 residues. Germline V lookup: CDR1 GTSNPN, CDR2 SVGIG (reference sequence). V was clipped by 8 bases and J by 4 bases, with 14 bases between them. Here the sequenced sample was CD4+ or CD8+ T cells sorted from blood, taken in a trial of the OX40 agonist ivuxolimab. J is TRBJ1-1 and V is TRBV30, with D possibly matching TRBD1 (5 bases). The origin of this receptor is an adult with an advanced solid tumor such as melanoma, head and neck, liver or kidney cancer. The CDR3 DNA sequence: TGTGCCGGGGAGGGGATCGGCACTGAAGCTTTCTTT. It is translated as CAGEGIGTEAFF.